One and the same sample provided the 4 T cell receptor beta chains below, sequenced in a study of spatial heterogeneity in lung cancer. MiXCR, applied by TCRdb to the 5' RACE reads, yields one record per CDR3 protein. The sample has roughly 5,000 distinct CDR3 sequences, more than 12% seen once. Time point specified: sample taken at primary tumor resection. No cognate antigen is known for these TCRs. General study findings and limits: For expanded intratumoral alpha and beta TCRs, counts tracked tumor mutation counts.

The sample was lung tumor tissue, taken at surgery. These receptors were collected from a male donor with early-stage non-small cell lung cancer.

This clonotype is medium-sized in the sample. The library was prepared for alpha chains; this beta chain is a stray read, so its frequency means little. The CDR3 spells CASSYSNYGYTF. For the CDR3, the DNA is TGTGCCAGCAGTTACTCGAACTATGGCTACACCTTC. This chain uses TRBV6-5 with TRBJ1-2, with D hard to call. Trimming shortened V by 0 bases and J by 2 bases, and 1 base separated the two germline ends. The CDR3 runs to 12 residues. CDR1 and CDR2 from the germline V gene are MNHEY and SVGAGI.

Judged by abundance, this clonotype is medium-sized. A library made for alpha chains picked up this beta chain off target, so its size means little. This sequence joins TRBV6-5 and TRBJ2-1; possibly TRBD2 for D (6 bases). Trimming removed 6 bases at V and 7 bases at J, with 13 bases between. The CDR3 runs to 13 residues. Per germline, CDR1 MNHEY and CDR2 SVGAGI. The CDR3 protein is CASSPSGGNEQFF. CDR3 nucleotides: TGTGCCAGCAGCCCCAGCGGAGGGAATGAGCAGTTCTTC.

In its sample, this clonotype was seen many times. As an off-target read in a library built for alpha chains, this beta chain has a frequency of little significance. This chain joins TRBV14 and TRBJ2-3; D possibly uses TRBD1 or TRBD2 (6 bases each). V lost 6 bases, J lost 0 bases, and 10 bases lay in between. Germline V lookup: CDR1 SGHDN, CDR2 FVKESK. The CDR3 covers 14 residues. The CDR3 DNA reads as TGTGCCAGCAGAGGGGGGCTTAGCACAGATACGCAGTATTTT. Translating it yields CASRGGLSTDTQYF.

This clonotype was seen a few times. This beta chain lies outside the target of a library built for alpha chains; its clone size means little. The chain couples TRBV11-2 to TRBJ2-3, with 9 positions matching TRBD1. The V gene end was trimmed by 4 bases and the J gene end by 2 bases; junction bases not matched to a gene: 4. Germline V gene lookup returns CDR1 SGHAT and CDR2 FQNNGV. CDR3 length equals 15 residues. CDR3 loop: CASSSQGAFTDTQYF. For the CDR3, the DNA is TGTGCCAGCAGCTCACAGGGGGCATTCACAGATACGCAGTATTTT.